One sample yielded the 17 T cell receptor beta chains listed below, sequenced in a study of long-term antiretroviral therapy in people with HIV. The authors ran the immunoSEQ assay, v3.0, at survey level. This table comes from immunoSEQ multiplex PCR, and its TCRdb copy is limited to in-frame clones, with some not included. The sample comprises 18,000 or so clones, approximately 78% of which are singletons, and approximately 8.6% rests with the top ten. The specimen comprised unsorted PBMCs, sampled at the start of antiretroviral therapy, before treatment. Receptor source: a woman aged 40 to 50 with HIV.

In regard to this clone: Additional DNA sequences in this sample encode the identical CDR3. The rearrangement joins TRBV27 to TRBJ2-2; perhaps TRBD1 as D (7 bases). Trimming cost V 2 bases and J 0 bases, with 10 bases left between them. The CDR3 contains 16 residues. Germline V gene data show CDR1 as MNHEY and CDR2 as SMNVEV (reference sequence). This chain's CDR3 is CASSLGGGPNTGELFF. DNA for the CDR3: TGTGCCAGCAGTTTAGGAGGGGGCCCGAACACCGGGGAGCTGTTTTTT.

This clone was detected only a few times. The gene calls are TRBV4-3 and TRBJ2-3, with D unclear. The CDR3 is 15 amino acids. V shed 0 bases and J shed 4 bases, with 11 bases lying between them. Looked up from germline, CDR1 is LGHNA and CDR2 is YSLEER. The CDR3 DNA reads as TGCGCCAGCAGCCAAGAAGGTGTGGGGTCAGATACGCAGTATTTT. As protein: CASSQEGVGSDTQYF.

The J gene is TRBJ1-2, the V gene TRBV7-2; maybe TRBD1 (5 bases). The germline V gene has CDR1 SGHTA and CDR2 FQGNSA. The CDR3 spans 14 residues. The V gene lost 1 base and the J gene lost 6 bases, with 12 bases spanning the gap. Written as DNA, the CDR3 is TGTGCCAGCAGCTTAGTTGGAGGGGCGGATGGCTACACCTTC. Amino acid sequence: CASSLVGGADGYTF.

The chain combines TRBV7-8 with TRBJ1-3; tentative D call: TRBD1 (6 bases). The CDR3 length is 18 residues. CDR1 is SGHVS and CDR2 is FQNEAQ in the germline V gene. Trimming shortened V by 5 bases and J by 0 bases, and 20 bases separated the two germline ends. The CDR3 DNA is TGTGCCAGCAGCCCCGGACAGTCCCCACACAACTCTGGAAACACCATATATTTT. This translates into CASSPGQSPHNSGNTIYF.

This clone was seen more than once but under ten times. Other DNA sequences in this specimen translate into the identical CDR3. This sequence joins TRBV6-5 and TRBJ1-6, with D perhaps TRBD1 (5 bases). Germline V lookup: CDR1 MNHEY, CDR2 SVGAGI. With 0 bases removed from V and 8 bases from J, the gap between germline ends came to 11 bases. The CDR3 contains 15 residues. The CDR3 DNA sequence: TGTGCCAGCAGTTACTCGAGGCAGGGTGATTCACCCCTCCACTTT. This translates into CASSYSRQGDSPLHF.

The chain's CDR3 is CASSLVGFTRAVVGDGYTF. The CDR3, as DNA: TGTGCCAGCAGCTTGGTCGGATTCACCCGGGCCGTAGTTGGAGATGGCTACACCTTC. V and J are TRBV4-2 and TRBJ1-2; D not resolved. Germline CDR1 LGHNA, CDR2 YNFKEQ. The V gene lost 5 bases and the J gene lost 6 bases, with 31 bases spanning the gap. The CDR3 runs to 19 residues.

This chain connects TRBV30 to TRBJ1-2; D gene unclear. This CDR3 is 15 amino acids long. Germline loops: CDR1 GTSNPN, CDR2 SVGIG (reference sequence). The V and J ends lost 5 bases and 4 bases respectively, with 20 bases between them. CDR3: CAWGSRVRPLYGYTF. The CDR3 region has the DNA TGTGCCTGGGGCTCGAGGGTCCGGCCGCTCTATGGCTACACCTTC.

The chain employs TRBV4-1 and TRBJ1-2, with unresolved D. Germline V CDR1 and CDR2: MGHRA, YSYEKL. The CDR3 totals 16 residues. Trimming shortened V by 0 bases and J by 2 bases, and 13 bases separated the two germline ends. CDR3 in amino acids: CASSQDVGSKNYGYTF. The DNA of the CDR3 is TGCGCCAGCAGCCAAGATGTGGGCAGCAAAAACTATGGCTACACCTTC.

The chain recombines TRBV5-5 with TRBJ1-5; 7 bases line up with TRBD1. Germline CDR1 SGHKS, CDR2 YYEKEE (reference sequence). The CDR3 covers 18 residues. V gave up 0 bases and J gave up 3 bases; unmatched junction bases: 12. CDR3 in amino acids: CASSLGVGGRTHNQPQHF. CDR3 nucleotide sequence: TGTGCCAGCAGCTTGGGCGTAGGGGGCCGTACACACAATCAGCCCCAGCATTTT.

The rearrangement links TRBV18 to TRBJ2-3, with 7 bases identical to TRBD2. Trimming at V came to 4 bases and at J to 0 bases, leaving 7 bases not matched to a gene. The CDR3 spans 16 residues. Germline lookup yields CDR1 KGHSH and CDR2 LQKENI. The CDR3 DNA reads TGTGCCAGCTCACGAGCCGGGGGGACCAGCACAGATACGCAGTATTTT. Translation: CASSRAGGTSTDTQYF.

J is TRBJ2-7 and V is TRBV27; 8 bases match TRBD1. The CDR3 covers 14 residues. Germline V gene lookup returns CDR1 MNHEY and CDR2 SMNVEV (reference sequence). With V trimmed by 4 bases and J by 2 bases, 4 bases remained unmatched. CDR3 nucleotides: TGTGCCAGCAGTTACAGGGGGAGGACCTACGAGCAGTACTTC. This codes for CASSYRGRTYEQYF.

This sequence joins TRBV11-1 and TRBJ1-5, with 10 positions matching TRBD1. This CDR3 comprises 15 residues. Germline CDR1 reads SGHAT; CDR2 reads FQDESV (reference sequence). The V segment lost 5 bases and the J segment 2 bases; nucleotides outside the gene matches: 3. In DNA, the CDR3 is TGTGCCAGCAGCCGAGGGACAGGGGGCAATCAGCCCCAGCATTTT. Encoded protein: CASSRGTGGNQPQHF.

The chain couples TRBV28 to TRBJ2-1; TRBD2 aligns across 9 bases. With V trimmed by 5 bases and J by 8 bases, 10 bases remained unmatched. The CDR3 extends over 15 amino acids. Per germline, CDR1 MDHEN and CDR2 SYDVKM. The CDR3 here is CASSRASSGDDEQFF. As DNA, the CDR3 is TGTGCCAGCAGTCGTGCGTCTAGCGGGGATGATGAGCAGTTCTTC.

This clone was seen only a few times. CDR3 nucleotide sequence: TGTGCCAGCAGCTCGAGCGGGGGCTATAATTCACCCCTCCACTTT. It translates to CASSSSGGYNSPLHF. This chain uses TRBV7-9 with TRBJ1-6, with a possible D match to TRBD1 (5 bases). Looked up from germline, CDR1 is SEHNR and CDR2 is FQNEAQ (reference sequence). V lost 4 bases, J lost 3 bases, and 10 bases lay in between. The CDR3 totals 15 residues. The full variable domain, its missing parts supplied by reference TRBV7-9 and TRBJ1-6, is DTGVSQNPRHKITKRGQNVTFRCDPISEHNRLYWYRQTLGQGPEFLTYFQNEAQLEKSRLLSDRFSAERPKGSFSTLEIQRTEQGDSAMYLCASSSSGGYNSPLHFGNGTRLTVT.

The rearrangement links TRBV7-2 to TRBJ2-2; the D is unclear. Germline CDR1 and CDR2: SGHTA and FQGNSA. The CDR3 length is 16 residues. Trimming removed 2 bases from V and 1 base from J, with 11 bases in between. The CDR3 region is CASSLLQAMNTGELFF. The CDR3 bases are TGTGCCAGCAGCTTACTCCAGGCTATGAACACCGGGGAGCTGTTTTTT.

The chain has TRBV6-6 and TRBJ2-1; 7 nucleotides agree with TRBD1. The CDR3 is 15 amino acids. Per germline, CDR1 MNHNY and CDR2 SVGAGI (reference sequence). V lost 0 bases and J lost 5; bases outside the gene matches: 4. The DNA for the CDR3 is TGTGCCAGCAGTTACTCGTCAGGGGGTGACAATGAGCAGTTCTTC. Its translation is CASSYSSGGDNEQFF.

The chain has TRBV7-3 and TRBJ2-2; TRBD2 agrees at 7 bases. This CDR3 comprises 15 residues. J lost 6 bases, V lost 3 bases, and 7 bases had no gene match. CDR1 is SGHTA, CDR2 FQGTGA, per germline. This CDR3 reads CASSLVGLGSGELFF. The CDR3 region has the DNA TGTGCCAGCAGCTTGGTAGGACTAGGCTCCGGGGAGCTGTTTTTT.